The 11 T cell receptor beta chains below come from one sample, sequenced in a study of shared clonotypes between healthy human individuals. Sequenced by immunoSEQ multiplex PCR; TCRdb stores in-frame clones only, minus some. Of 490,000 or so clones in the sample, about 79% were seen once. The sequenced sample consisted of PBMCs. These receptor sequences come from a woman in her thirties or forties in good health. Some clones in this sample may be carry-over from other donors' samples.

The chain carries TRBV18 and TRBJ2-7; TRBD2 aligns across 12 bases. The V segment lost 5 bases and the J segment 1 base; nucleotides outside the gene matches: 6. This CDR3 is built from 16 residues. CDR1 is KGHSH and CDR2 is LQKENI in the germline V gene. CDR3 sequence: CASSSGTSGSSYEQYF. The CDR3 region has the DNA TGTGCCAGCTCATCAGGGACTAGCGGGTCGTCCTACGAGCAGTACTTC.

The chain uses TRBV6-1 and TRBJ1-4; D might be TRBD1 (6 bases). Germline assignment: CDR1 MNHNS and CDR2 SASEGT. CDR3 size: 15 residues. With 6 bases removed from V and 2 bases from J, the gap between germline ends came to 13 bases. The CDR3: CASRLPGGTNEKLFF. The CDR3 nucleotides are TGTGCCAGCAGACTCCCCGGGGGCACTAATGAAAAACTGTTTTTT.

V is TRBV30 and J is TRBJ1-6; a weak D match, TRBD1 (5 bases). This CDR3 has 13 residues. Germline CDR1 reads GTSNPN; CDR2 reads SVGIG (reference sequence). V was pared by 7 bases and J by 7 bases, with 14 bases between. The CDR3 DNA reads TGTGCCTTGGAACCCGGGGGGAATTCACCCCTCCACTTT. Protein sequence: CALEPGGNSPLHF. The full variable domain, completed using reference TRBV30 and TRBJ1-6, is SQTIHQWPATLVQPVGSPLSLECTVEGTSNPNLYWYRQAAGRGLQLLFYSVGIGQISSEVPQNLSASRPQDRQFILSSKKLLLSDSGFYLCALEPGGNSPLHFGNGTRLTVT.

This clone was counted once. The chain couples TRBV27 to TRBJ2-1, with D unclear. This CDR3 spans 14 amino acids. Germline V CDR1 and CDR2: MNHEY, SMNVEV (reference sequence). The germline V and J ends were trimmed by 4 bases and 8 bases, with 15 bases remaining between them. CDR3 region: CASSSPFIAHEQFF. In DNA form, the CDR3 reads TGTGCCAGCAGTTCCCCTTTTATTGCCCATGAGCAGTTCTTC.

The sample holds one count of this clone. This rearrangement joins TRBV5-1 to TRBJ2-3; D possibly corresponds to TRBD2 (6 bases). The V gene lost 2 bases and the J gene lost 0 bases, with 16 bases spanning the gap. CDR1 and CDR2 from the germline V gene are SGHRS and YFSETQ. CDR3 length equals 17 residues. The CDR3: CASSFMAGLPSTDTQYF. The CDR3 DNA is TGCGCCAGCAGCTTTATGGCGGGGTTACCTAGCACAGATACGCAGTATTTT.

The chain carries TRBV5-1 and TRBJ2-2, with 9 bases aligning to TRBD2. Trimming took 0 bases from V and 3 from J; bases not matched to a gene: 6. The CDR3 extends over 17 amino acids. CDR1 and CDR2 (germline): SGHRS, YFSETQ. CDR3 residues: CASSLDSGSMYTGELFF. For the CDR3, the DNA is TGCGCCAGCAGCTTGGATAGCGGGAGTATGTACACCGGGGAGCTGTTTTTT.

The V and J genes are TRBV27 and TRBJ2-3, with 10 bases identical to TRBD2. The CDR3 contains 17 residues. Germline V CDR1 and CDR2: MNHEY, SMNVEV (reference sequence). V shed 5 bases and J 0 bases; nucleotides not matched to a gene: 8. The CDR3 region has the DNA TGTGCCAGCAGTCCCCCCGGACTAGCGGTTAGCACAGATACGCAGTATTTT. This encodes CASSPPGLAVSTDTQYF.

The rearrangement joins TRBV30 to TRBJ2-5; TRBD2 agrees at 7 bases. Judging by the DNA end, TRBJ2-7 fits better; the J call may be wrong. This CDR3 comprises 15 residues. Germline V CDR1 and CDR2: GTSNPN, SVGIG (reference sequence). Written as DNA, the CDR3 is TGTGCCTGGAGTGTAATGGCGGGAGTACCCTACGAGCAGTACTTC. This translates into CAWSVMAGVPYEQYF.

The genes are TRBV15 and TRBJ2-7, with D maybe TRBD2 (5 bases). The V and J ends lost 2 bases and 1 base respectively, with 15 bases between them. CDR1 LNHNV and CDR2 YYDKDF come from the germline V gene (reference sequence). This CDR3 contains 16 residues. The CDR3 DNA reads TGTGCCACCAGCAGAACCCCGGGAACAGTTTCCTACGAGCAGTACTTC. This sequence encodes CATSRTPGTVSYEQYF.

This chain connects TRBV10-3 to TRBJ2-5; 9 nucleotides line up with TRBD1. V gave up 4 bases and J gave up 2 bases; unmatched junction bases: 8. CDR3 length: 16 amino acids. Germline CDR1 is ENHRY and CDR2 is SYGVKD. CDR3 sequence (DNA): TGTGCCATCAGTGGGGCCGGGACAGGGCCTCAAGAGACCCAGTACTTC. Amino acids: CAISGAGTGPQETQYF.

The table lists this clone with a count of one. The rearrangement joins TRBV5-1 to TRBJ2-3, with D possibly TRBD1 on 5 matching bases. V was trimmed by 2 bases and J by 5 bases, leaving 12 bases between them. The CDR3 has 14 amino acids. Looked up from germline, CDR1 is SGHRS and CDR2 is YFSETQ. CDR3 amino acids: CASSFGAQGDTQYF. In DNA form, the CDR3 reads TGCGCCAGCAGCTTTGGGGCCCAAGGAGATACGCAGTATTTT.